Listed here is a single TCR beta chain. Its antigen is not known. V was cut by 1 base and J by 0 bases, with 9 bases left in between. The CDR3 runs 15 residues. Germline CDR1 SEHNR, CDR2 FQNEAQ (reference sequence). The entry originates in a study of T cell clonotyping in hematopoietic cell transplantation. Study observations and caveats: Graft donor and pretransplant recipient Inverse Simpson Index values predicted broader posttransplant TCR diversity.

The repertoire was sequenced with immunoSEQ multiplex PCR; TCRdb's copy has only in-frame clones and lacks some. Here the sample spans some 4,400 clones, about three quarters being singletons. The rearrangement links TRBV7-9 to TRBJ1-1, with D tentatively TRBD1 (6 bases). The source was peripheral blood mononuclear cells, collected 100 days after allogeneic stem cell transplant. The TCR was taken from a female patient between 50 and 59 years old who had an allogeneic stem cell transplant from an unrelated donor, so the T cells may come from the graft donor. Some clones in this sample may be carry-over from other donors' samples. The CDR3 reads CASSLGGGVNTEAFF. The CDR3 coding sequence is TGTGCCAGCAGCTTAGGAGGGGGGGTGAACACTGAAGCTTTCTTT. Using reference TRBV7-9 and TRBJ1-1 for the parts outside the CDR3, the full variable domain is DTGVSQNPRHKITKRGQNVTFRCDPISEHNRLYWYRQTLGQGPEFLTYFQNEAQLEKSRLLSDRFSAERPKGSFSTLEIQRTEQGDSAMYLCASSLGGGVNTEAFFGQGTRLTVV.